The T cell receptor (beta chain) under discussion was sequenced for a study of CD8 T cells in Susac syndrome. Random hexamers served to reverse transcribe about 0.45 to 1 ug RNA. TCRdb called the immunoSEQ multiplex PCR reads again in MiXCR, with one record for every CDR3 protein. The sample carries approximately 150,000 distinct CDR3 sequences, roughly 95% recorded once. Trimming took off 7 bases at V and 3 bases at J, with 13 bases between the two ends. The V gene's germline CDR1 is MDHEN and CDR2 SYDVKM. The CDR3 spans 15 residues. The TCR was taken from a human donor with multiple sclerosis. Sequencing was done on a sample of CD4+ T cells from PBMCs. V and J are TRBV28 and TRBJ2-6, with no clear D. The CDR3 DNA is TGTGCCAGCATTTCATGGGCAGATGGGGCCAACGTCCTGACTTTC. Translated: CASISWADGANVLTF.